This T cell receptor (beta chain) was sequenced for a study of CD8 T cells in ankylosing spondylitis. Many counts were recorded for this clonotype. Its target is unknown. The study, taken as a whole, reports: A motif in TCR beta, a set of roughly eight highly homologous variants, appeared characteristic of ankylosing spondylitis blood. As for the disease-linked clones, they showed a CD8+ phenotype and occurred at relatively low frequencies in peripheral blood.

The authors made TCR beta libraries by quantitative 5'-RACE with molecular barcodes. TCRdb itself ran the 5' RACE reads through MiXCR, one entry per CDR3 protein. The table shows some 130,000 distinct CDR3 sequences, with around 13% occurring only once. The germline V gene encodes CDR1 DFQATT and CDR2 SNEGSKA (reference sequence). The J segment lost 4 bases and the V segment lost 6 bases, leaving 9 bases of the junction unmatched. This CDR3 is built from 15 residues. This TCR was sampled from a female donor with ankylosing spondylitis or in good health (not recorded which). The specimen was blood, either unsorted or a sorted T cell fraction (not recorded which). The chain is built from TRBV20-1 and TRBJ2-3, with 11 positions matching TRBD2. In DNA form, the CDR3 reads TGCAGTGCGCCGATTAGCGGGGGGGCCTCAGATACGCAGTATTTT. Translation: CSAPISGGASDTQYF.